This T cell receptor beta chain was sequenced for a study of shared clonotypes between healthy human individuals. General study results and limits: There were few donors, and this limited the genetic and exposure-history diversity represented.

The assay was run at deep level. The repertoire was sequenced with immunoSEQ multiplex PCR; TCRdb's copy has only in-frame clones and lacks some. This sample has about 490,000 clones; about 82% occur once, and the top ten carry approximately 13%. Healthy HIV-negative adults with no recent acute infections or vaccinations were recruited as donors. Every donor, a Caucasian adult, lived in Nashville, Tennessee. Germline CDR1 and CDR2: KGHSH and LQKENI. The CDR3 is 16 residues long. J gave up 4 bases and V 2 bases, and 6 bases lay outside the gene matches. Details on this clone: Its target is not known.

The chain joins TRBV18 to TRBJ2-2; the match to TRBD1 covers 8 bases. The source material was PBMCs. This receptor was taken from a woman aged 40 to 50 in good health. Some clones in this sample may be carry-over from other donors' samples. CDR3 nucleotide sequence: TGTGCCAGCTCACCATTTAGGGACAGGATCACCGGGGAGCTGTTTTTT. Amino acid sequence: CASSPFRDRITGELFF. Based on the CDR3 plus reference TRBV18 and TRBJ2-2, the full variable domain is NAGVMQNPRHLVRRRGQEARLRCSPMKGHSHVYWYRQLPEEGLKFMVYLQKENIIDESGMPKERFSAEFPKEGPSILRIQQVVRGDSAAYFCASSPFRDRITGELFFGEGSRLTVL.